Following are 12 T cell receptor beta chains from one sample sequenced in a study of beta chain features in type 1 diabetes. Regarding the study as a whole: All four CD4+ subsets of Type 1 diabetes patients contained TCRB CDR3s that were moderately but significantly shorter.

Every isolated RNA sample was fully reverse transcribed, so sequencing captured expressed TCRB transcripts. The data were produced by immunoSEQ multiplex PCR, yet TCRdb's version contains in-frame clones alone and is incomplete. The sample holds 330,000 or so clones; approximately 12% are singletons and the top ten take 0.0095% to 0.013%. The antigens for these receptors are not known. What was sequenced was naive CD4+ T cells from blood. Source of these receptors: a woman aged 18-30 years with type 1 diabetes.

In its sample, this clone was seen a few times. As DNA, the CDR3 is TGCGCCAGCAGGAACCTAGCGGATACGCAGTATTTT. Translated, it gives CASRNLADTQYF. The chain carries TRBV4-1 and TRBJ2-3; weak D call: TRBD2 (6 bases). The CDR3 consists of 12 residues. Trimming cost V 6 bases and J 6 bases, with 10 bases left between them. Germline loops: CDR1 MGHRA, CDR2 YSYEKL.

The chain combines TRBV29-1 with TRBJ2-5; the match to TRBD1 covers 12 bases. The germline gives CDR1 SQVTM, CDR2 ANQGSEA. The CDR3 loop spans 15 amino acids. V shed 3 bases and J 5 bases; nucleotides not matched to a gene: 7. In DNA, the CDR3 is TGCAGCGTTGACCCGGGACAGGGGGCAGGGGAGACCCAGTACTTC. As protein: CSVDPGQGAGETQYF.

The chain combines TRBV7-2 with TRBJ2-5, with unresolved D. The CDR3 runs to 12 residues. V lost 5 bases, J lost 5 bases, and 9 bases lay in between. The germline gives CDR1 SGHTA, CDR2 FQGNSA. CDR3 region: CASSPSMETQYF. CDR3 in DNA: TGTGCCAGCAGCCCGAGTATGGAGACCCAGTACTTC.

This clone was seen only a few times. The chain couples TRBV30 to TRBJ2-7; TRBD1 is a possible D gene (5 bases). CDR3 length equals 14 residues. Trimming removed 3 bases at V and 1 base at J, with 13 bases between. Germline loops: CDR1 GTSNPN, CDR2 SVGIG (reference sequence). The DNA of the CDR3 is TGTGCCTGGAGAGGGGTTGACGGGTCCTACGAGCAGTACTTC. This translates into CAWRGVDGSYEQYF.

This rearrangement joins TRBV5-4 to TRBJ2-1, with D possibly TRBD2 on 6 matching bases. V lost 1 base, J lost 9 bases, and 11 bases lay in between. Germline CDR1 SGHNT, CDR2 YYREEE (reference sequence). The CDR3 is 13 residues long. CDR3 sequence (DNA): TGTGCCAGCAGCTTGATGGGGGGTGGTGAGCAGTTCTTC. It translates to CASSLMGGGEQFF.

The chain has TRBV27 and TRBJ2-1; the D gene is possibly TRBD1 (5 bases). The CDR3 length is 15 residues. From germline, CDR1 is MNHEY and CDR2 SMNVEV (reference sequence). Trimming removed 5 bases at V and 1 base at J, with 12 bases between. The CDR3 is CASSVQGFSYNEQFF. The CDR3 DNA is TGTGCCAGCAGTGTTCAGGGTTTTTCCTACAATGAGCAGTTCTTC.

In its sample, this clone was seen a few times. The V and J genes are TRBV5-6 and TRBJ1-5; unclear D gene. In germline, CDR1 is SGHDT, CDR2 YYEEEE. The CDR3 loop spans 15 amino acids. Between the trimmed V and J ends, which lost 1 base and 5 bases, there was a span of 13 bases. This CDR3 reads CASSLSPRRDQPQHF. The CDR3 DNA reads TGTGCCAGCAGCTTGAGTCCTCGCCGGGATCAGCCCCAGCATTTT.

This clone has more than one count but fewer than ten. The V call is TRBV9, the J call TRBJ2-3, with 10 bases fitting TRBD2. The germline V gene encodes CDR1 SGDLS and CDR2 YYNGEE. This CDR3 has 17 amino acids. The junction had 14 bases not matched to a gene; V was cut back by 4 bases and J by 6 bases. The CDR3 nucleotides are TGTGCCAGCAGCTCGCCGCCGAGCGGGGGGGCCACGGATACGCAGTATTTT. Translated, it gives CASSSPPSGGATDTQYF.

The chain recombines TRBV11-2 with TRBJ2-7; perhaps TRBD1 as D (6 bases). CDR1 is SGHAT, CDR2 FQNNGV, per germline. Trimming left V 5 bases short and J 6 bases short, with 17 bases between. The CDR3 runs 14 residues. CDR3 sequence (DNA): TGTGCCAGCAGCCATCGGGGACAAAGGCGCGAGCAGTACTTC. This gives the protein CASSHRGQRREQYF.

This clone was seen a few times. The genes are TRBV25-1 and TRBJ2-1; maybe TRBD2 (6 bases). The CDR3 covers 14 residues. Germline CDR1 and CDR2: MGHDK and SYGVNS. The V and J ends lost 1 base and 9 bases respectively, with 13 bases between them. CDR3 loop: CASSEFRETGEQFF. Here the CDR3 DNA reads TGTGCCAGCAGTGAATTTCGGGAGACCGGTGAGCAGTTCTTC.

J is TRBJ2-1 and V is TRBV11-3, with D possibly being TRBD1 (6 bases). The CDR3 has 15 residues. Germline V gene data show CDR1 as SGHNT and CDR2 as YENEEA. V lost 1 base, J lost 8 bases, and 15 bases lay in between. CDR3 nucleotides: TGTGCCAGCAGCTTAGGTACAGGGCCGTGGGATGAGCAGTTCTTC. Translating gives CASSLGTGPWDEQFF. The entire variable domain, with the rest obtained from reference TRBV11-3 and TRBJ2-1, is as follows: EAGVVQSPRYKIIEKKQPVAFWCNPISGHNTLYWYLQNLGQGPELLIRYENEEAVDDSQLPKDRFSAERLKGVDSTLKIQPAELGDSAVYLCASSLGTGPWDEQFFGPGTRLTVL.

This clone was detected a few times. The chain carries TRBV2 and TRBJ2-3; 7 bases agree with TRBD1. Per the germline V gene, CDR1 is SNHLY and CDR2 is FYNNEI. The V gene end was trimmed by 10 bases and the J gene end by 3 bases; junction bases not matched to a gene: 7. The CDR3 is made up of 13 amino acids. CDR3 nucleotide sequence: TGTGCCACGAGGGGGCAGGAGACAGATACGCAGTATTTT. This translates into CATRGQETDTQYF.